These 11 T cell receptor beta chains were all obtained from the same sample, sequenced in a study of cytomegalovirus exposure and HLA in healthy donors. A multiplex PCR was run with 60 Vbeta primers and 13 Jbeta primers. TCRdb's table, derived via immunoSEQ multiplex PCR, lists solely in-frame clones and lacks some. The sample records some 130,000 clones, more than 70% being singletons. The sequencing sample was made of PBMCs. The receptor source for this set is a human donor in good health.

This rearrangement joins TRBV28 to TRBJ2-7; TRBD1 agrees at 7 bases. The ends lost 6 bases at V and 3 bases at J; junction bases unmatched: 5. CDR1 is MDHEN and CDR2 is SYDVKM in the germline V gene. The CDR3 spans 13 residues. The CDR3 bases are TGTGCCAGCAGATCGGGACAGAACTACGAGCAGTACTTC. It yields the protein CASRSGQNYEQYF.

J is TRBJ1-4 and V is TRBV5-1; weak D call: TRBD1 (6 bases). The CDR3 consists of 15 residues. Trimming took off 0 bases at V and 8 bases at J, with 14 bases between the two ends. Germline V CDR1 and CDR2: SGHRS, YFSETQ. CDR3 coding DNA: TGCGCCAGCAGCTTGGAGAGGGGGGGGCCCGAAAAACTGTTTTTT. Residues: CASSLERGGPEKLFF.

This clone was seen more than once but under ten times. This chain links TRBV28 with TRBJ1-5; unclear D gene. The CDR3 totals 13 residues. Trimming took off 7 bases at V and 2 bases at J, with 9 bases between the two ends. Germline V CDR1 and CDR2: MDHEN, SYDVKM. The CDR3 DNA sequence: TGTGCCAGCAAGGAGATGGGCAATCAGCCCCAGCATTTT. Its protein product is CASKEMGNQPQHF.

Details on this clone: Other DNA sequences in the sample encode the same CDR3. The V and J genes are TRBV19 and TRBJ1-1, with TRBD1 matching 7 bases. Per germline, CDR1 LNHDA and CDR2 SQIVND (reference sequence). CDR3 size: 13 residues. The V gene end was trimmed by 4 bases and the J gene end by 3 bases; junction bases not matched to a gene: 2. CDR3 amino acids: CASSTTGDTEAFF. The CDR3, as DNA: TGTGCCAGTAGTACTACAGGGGACACTGAAGCTTTCTTT. Filled out from reference TRBV19 and TRBJ1-1, the complete variable domain reads DGGITQSPKYLFRKEGQNVTLSCEQNLNHDAMYWYRQDPGQGLRLIYYSQIVNDFQKGDIAEGYSVSREKKESFPLTVTSAQKNPTAFYLCASSTTGDTEAFFGQGTRLTVV.

The chain recombines TRBV9 with TRBJ1-2; no clear D. The CDR3 consists of 12 residues. Germline V gene data show CDR1 as SGDLS and CDR2 as YYNGEE. V gave up 0 bases and J gave up 7 bases, with 7 bases separating them. CDR3 coding DNA: TGTGCCAGCAGCGTAGGCCTAGGTGGCTACACCTTC. Encoded protein: CASSVGLGGYTF.

The chain uses TRBV21-1 and TRBJ1-2. TRBV21-1 corresponds to a pseudogene. This CDR3 is 12 amino acids long. CDR3 amino acids: CASGGGRVGYTF. CDR3 DNA: TGTGCCAGCGGAGGAGGGAGGGTTGGCTACACCTTC.

This chain uses TRBV10-2 with TRBJ1-2; possible D gene TRBD1, 5 bases. Trimming shortened V by 6 bases and J by 2 bases, and 19 bases separated the two germline ends. CDR1 is WSHSY, CDR2 SAAADI, per germline. The CDR3 totals 16 residues. The DNA of the CDR3 is TGCGCCAGCAGCGGGGGGGGGAAGAGGCAGAACTATGGCTACACCTTC. Amino acids: CASSGGGKRQNYGYTF.

The chain carries TRBV29-1 and TRBJ1-5, with D perhaps matching TRBD1 (5 bases). Trimming shortened V by 0 bases and J by 0 bases, and 24 bases separated the two germline ends. Germline loops: CDR1 SQVTM, CDR2 ANQGSEA. This CDR3 has 20 residues. Written as DNA, the CDR3 is TGCAGCGTTGAAGATGGAGGTAGCGGGACGGACAAAGATAGCAATCAGCCCCAGCATTTT. This sequence encodes CSVEDGGSGTDKDSNQPQHF.

The V call is TRBV21-1, the J call TRBJ2-7; the table's TRBD1 call for D was not verified on the DNA. TRBV21-1 is annotated as a pseudogene. The CDR3 extends over 15 amino acids. The CDR3 is CASSTTGDSSYEQYF. CDR3 nucleotides: TGTGCCAGCAGCACCACAGGGGACTCCTCCTACGAGCAGTACTTC.

The CDR3 spells CATSRDRTGDSLVYGYTF. The CDR3 region has the DNA TGTGCCACCAGCAGAGATCGGACAGGGGATTCCCTTGTCTATGGCTACACCTTC. V usage is TRBV15 and J usage is TRBJ1-2, with 9 positions matching TRBD1. CDR3 length: 18 residues. The germline CDR1 and CDR2 sequences are LNHNV and YYDKDF (reference sequence). V lost 0 bases and J lost 4; bases outside the gene matches: 12.

This chain connects TRBV15 to TRBJ1-5; D might be TRBD1 (5 bases). The germline CDR1 and CDR2 sequences are LNHNV and YYDKDF (reference sequence). The V and J ends lost 5 bases and 6 bases respectively, with 14 bases between them. CDR3 size: 14 residues. CDR3 bases: TGTGCCACCAGCGAGGGAGGGGCAGGTCAGCCCCAGCATTTT. It yields the protein CATSEGGAGQPQHF. Full variable domain (remainder filled in from reference TRBV15 and TRBJ1-5): DAMVIQNPRYQVTQFGKPVTLSCSQTLNHNVMYWYQQKSSQAPKLLFHYYDKDFNNEADTPDNFQSRRPNTSFCFLDIRSPGLGDTAMYLCATSEGGAGQPQHFGDGTRLSIL.